This TCR beta chain was identified during a study of post-analysis software for immune sequencing data. Study outcomes and limitations: Normalized Chao1 diversity was significantly lower in multiple sclerosis patients than in controls. F measure showed strong co-clustering of same-batch samples. The study found TRBV5-6, TRBV5-1 and TRBV20-1 among five or six TRBV segments more frequent in patients than controls.

Per germline, CDR1 SQVTM and CDR2 ANQGSEA. V lost 6 bases to trimming and J lost 7 bases; unmatched junction nucleotides: 7. The CDR3 extends over 14 amino acids. Tagging with unique molecular identifiers was a feature of the TCR beta cDNA libraries. TCRdb analysed the PCR reads with MiXCR anew, one entry per CDR3 protein. The sample carries 750,000 to 950,000 distinct CDR3 sequences, around 50% recorded once. About this clonotype itself: The antigen is not known.

This sequence was found in a girl aged 5-17 years with multiple sclerosis. The rearrangement joins TRBV29-1 to TRBJ2-4, with 12 bases fitting TRBD1. Sample: blood. In DNA, the CDR3 is TGCAGCGTCACCTGGGACAGGGGGCACAACATTCAGTACTTC. The encoded protein is CSVTWDRGHNIQYF. Supplemented by reference TRBV29-1 and TRBJ2-4, the full variable domain reads SAVISQKPSRDICQRGTSLTIQCQVDSQVTMMFWYRQQPGQSLTLIATANQGSEATYESGFVIDKFPISRPNLTFSTLTVSNMSPEDSSIYLCSVTWDRGHNIQYFGAGTRLSVL.